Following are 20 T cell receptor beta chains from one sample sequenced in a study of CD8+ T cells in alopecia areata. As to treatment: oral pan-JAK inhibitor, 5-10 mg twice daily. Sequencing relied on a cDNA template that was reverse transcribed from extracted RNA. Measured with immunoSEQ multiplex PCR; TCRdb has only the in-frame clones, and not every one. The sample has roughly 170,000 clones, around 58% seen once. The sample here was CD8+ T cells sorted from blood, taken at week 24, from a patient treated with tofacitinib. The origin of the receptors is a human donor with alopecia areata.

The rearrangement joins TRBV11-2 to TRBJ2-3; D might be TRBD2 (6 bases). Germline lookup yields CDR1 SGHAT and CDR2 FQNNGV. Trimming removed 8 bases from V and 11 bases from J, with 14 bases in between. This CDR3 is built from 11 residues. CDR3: CASSRRERQYF. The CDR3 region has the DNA TGTGCCAGCTCGAGGAGGGAAAGGCAGTATTTT. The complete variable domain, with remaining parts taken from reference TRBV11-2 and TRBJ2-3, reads EAGVAQSPRYKIIEKRQSVAFWCNPISGHATLYWYQQILGQGPKLLIQFQNNGVVDDSQLPKDRFSAERLKGVDSTLKIQPAKLEDSAVYLCASSRRERQYFGPGTRLTVL.

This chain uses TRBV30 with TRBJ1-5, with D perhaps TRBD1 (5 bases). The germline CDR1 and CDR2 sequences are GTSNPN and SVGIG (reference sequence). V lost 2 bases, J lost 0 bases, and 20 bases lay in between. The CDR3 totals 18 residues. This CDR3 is CAWSMDNPHHLSNQPQHF. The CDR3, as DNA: TGTGCCTGGAGTATGGACAACCCACACCATCTTAGCAATCAGCCCCAGCATTTT.

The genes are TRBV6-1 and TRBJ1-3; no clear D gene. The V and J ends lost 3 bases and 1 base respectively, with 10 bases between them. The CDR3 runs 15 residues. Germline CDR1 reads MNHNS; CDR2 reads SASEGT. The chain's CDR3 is CASSEPKWSGNTIYF. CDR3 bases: TGTGCCAGCAGTGAGCCTAAGTGGTCTGGAAACACCATATATTTT.

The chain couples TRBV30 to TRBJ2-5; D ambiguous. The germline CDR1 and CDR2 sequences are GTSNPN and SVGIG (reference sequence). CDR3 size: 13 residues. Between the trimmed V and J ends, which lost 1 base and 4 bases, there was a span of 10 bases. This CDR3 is CAWSGIGGETQYF. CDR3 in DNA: TGTGCCTGGAGTGGCATCGGCGGAGAGACCCAGTACTTC. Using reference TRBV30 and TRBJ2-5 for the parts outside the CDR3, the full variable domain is SQTIHQWPATLVQPVGSPLSLECTVEGTSNPNLYWYRQAAGRGLQLLFYSVGIGQISSEVPQNLSASRPQDRQFILSSKKLLLSDSGFYLCAWSGIGGETQYFGPGTRLLVL.

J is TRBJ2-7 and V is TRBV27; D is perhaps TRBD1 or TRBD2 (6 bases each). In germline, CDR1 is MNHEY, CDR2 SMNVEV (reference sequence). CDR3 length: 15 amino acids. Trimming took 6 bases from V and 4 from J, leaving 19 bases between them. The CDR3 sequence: CASSSLGGFNYEQYF. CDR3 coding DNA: TGTGCCAGCAGCTCCCTAGGGGGGTTTAATTACGAGCAGTACTTC.

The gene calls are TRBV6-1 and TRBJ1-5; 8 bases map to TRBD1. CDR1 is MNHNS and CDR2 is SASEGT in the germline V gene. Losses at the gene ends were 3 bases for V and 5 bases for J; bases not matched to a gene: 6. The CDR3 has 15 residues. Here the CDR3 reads CASSEINRGDQPQHF. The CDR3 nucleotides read TGTGCCAGCAGTGAGATAAACAGGGGGGATCAGCCCCAGCATTTT.

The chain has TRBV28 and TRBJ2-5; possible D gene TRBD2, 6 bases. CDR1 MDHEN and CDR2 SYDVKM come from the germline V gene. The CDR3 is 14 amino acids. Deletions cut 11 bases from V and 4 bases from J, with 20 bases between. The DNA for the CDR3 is TGTGCCGCGGTCCCTGCGCGGGGACGAGAGACCCAGTACTTC. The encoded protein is CAAVPARGRETQYF.

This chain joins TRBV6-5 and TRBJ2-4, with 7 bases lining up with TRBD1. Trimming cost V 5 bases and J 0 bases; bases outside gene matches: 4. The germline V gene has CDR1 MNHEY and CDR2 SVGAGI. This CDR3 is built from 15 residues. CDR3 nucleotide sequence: TGTGCCAGCAGTACGACAGGGATAGCCAAAAACATTCAGTACTTC. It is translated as CASSTTGIAKNIQYF.

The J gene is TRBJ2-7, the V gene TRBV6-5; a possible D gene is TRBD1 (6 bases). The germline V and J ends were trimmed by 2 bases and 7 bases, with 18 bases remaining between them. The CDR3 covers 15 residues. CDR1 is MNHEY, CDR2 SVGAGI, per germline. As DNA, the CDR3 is TGTGCCAGCAGTTACGGGCCTCCAGGGGCACAAGAGCAGTACTTC. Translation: CASSYGPPGAQEQYF.

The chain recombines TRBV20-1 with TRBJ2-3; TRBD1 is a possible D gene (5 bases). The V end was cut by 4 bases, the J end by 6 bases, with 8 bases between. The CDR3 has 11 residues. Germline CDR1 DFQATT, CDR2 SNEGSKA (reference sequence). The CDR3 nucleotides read TGCAGTGCTAAGGGGTTGGATACGCAGTATTTT. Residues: CSAKGLDTQYF.

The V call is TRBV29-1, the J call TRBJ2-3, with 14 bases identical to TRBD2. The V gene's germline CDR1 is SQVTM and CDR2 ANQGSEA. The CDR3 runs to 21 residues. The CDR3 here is CSALLFLPGLAGGTYTDTQYF. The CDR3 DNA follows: TGCAGTGCGTTACTTTTTCTGCCTGGACTAGCGGGGGGAACGTACACAGATACGCAGTATTTT.

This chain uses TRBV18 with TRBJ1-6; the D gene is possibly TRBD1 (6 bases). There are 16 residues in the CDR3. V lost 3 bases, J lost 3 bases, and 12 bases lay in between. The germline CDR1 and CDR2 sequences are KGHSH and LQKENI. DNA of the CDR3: TGTGCCAGCTCACCCCGAGGAGGGGGCTATAATTCACCCCTCCACTTT. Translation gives CASSPRGGGYNSPLHF. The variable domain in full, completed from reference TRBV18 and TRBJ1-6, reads NAGVMQNPRHLVRRRGQEARLRCSPMKGHSHVYWYRQLPEEGLKFMVYLQKENIIDESGMPKERFSAEFPKEGPSILRIQQVVRGDSAAYFCASSPRGGGYNSPLHFGNGTRLTVT.

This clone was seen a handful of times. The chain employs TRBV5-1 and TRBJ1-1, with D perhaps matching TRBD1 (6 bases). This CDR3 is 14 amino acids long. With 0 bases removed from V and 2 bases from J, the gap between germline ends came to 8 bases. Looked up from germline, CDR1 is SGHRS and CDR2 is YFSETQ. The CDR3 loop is CASSLDRANTEAFF. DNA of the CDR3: TGCGCCAGCAGCTTGGACAGGGCCAACACTGAAGCTTTCTTT.

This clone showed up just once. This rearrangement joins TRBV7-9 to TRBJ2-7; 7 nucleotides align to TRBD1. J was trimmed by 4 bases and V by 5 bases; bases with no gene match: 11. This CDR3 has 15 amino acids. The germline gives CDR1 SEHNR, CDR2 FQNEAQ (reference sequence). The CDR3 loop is CASSPTGVPSYEQYF. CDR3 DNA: TGTGCCAGCAGCCCAACAGGGGTTCCTTCATACGAGCAGTACTTC.

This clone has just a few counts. The CDR3 loop is CASSPSRGGLTEQYF. CDR3 sequence (DNA): TGTGCCAGCAGCCCCTCTCGGGGGGGCCTAACCGAGCAGTACTTC. The chain has TRBV7-6 and TRBJ2-7; TRBD2 matches 8 bases. Losses at the gene ends were 5 bases for V and 6 bases for J; bases not matched to a gene: 12. This CDR3 comprises 15 residues. Germline lookup yields CDR1 SGHVS and CDR2 FNYEAQ.

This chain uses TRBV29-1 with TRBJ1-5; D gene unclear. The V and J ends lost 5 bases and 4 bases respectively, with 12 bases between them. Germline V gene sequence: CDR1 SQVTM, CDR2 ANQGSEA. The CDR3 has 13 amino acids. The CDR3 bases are TGCAGCGTTTGCGATACTCCTAATCAGCCCCAGCATTTT. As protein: CSVCDTPNQPQHF.

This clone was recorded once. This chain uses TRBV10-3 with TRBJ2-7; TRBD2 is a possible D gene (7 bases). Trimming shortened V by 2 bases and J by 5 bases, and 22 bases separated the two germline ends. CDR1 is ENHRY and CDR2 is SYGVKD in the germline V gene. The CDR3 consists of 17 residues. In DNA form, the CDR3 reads TGTGCCATCAGTGAGGGAGGTATGGACGGGGGGCCCGACGAGCAGTACTTC. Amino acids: CAISEGGMDGGPDEQYF.

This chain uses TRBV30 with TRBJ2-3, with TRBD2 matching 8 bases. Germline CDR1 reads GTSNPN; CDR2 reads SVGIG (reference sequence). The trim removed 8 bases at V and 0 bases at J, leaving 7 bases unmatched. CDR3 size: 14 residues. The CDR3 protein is CAGDSGASTDTQYF. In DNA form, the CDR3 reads TGTGCCGGAGATAGCGGGGCTAGCACAGATACGCAGTATTTT. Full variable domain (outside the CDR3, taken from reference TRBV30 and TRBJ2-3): SQTIHQWPATLVQPVGSPLSLECTVEGTSNPNLYWYRQAAGRGLQLLFYSVGIGQISSEVPQNLSASRPQDRQFILSSKKLLLSDSGFYLCAGDSGASTDTQYFGPGTRLTVL.

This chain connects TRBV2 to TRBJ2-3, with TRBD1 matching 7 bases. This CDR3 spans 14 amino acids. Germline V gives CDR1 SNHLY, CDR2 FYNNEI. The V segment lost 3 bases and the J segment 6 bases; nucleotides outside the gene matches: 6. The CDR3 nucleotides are TGTGCCAGCAGTGATGAGGGGGCAGGGGATACGCAGTATTTT. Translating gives CASSDEGAGDTQYF. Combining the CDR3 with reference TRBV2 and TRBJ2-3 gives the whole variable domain EPEVTQTPSHQVTQMGQEVILRCVPISNHLYFYWYRQILGQKVEFLVSFYNNEISEKSEIFDDQFSVERPDGSNFTLKIRSTKLEDSAMYFCASSDEGAGDTQYFGPGTRLTVL.

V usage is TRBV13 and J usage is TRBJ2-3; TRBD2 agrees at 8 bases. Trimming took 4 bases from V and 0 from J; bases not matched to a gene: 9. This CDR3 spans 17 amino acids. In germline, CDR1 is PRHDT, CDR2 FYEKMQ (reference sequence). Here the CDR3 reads CASSYWDSGESTDTQYF. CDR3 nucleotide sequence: TGTGCCAGCAGCTATTGGGATAGCGGGGAGAGCACAGATACGCAGTATTTT.